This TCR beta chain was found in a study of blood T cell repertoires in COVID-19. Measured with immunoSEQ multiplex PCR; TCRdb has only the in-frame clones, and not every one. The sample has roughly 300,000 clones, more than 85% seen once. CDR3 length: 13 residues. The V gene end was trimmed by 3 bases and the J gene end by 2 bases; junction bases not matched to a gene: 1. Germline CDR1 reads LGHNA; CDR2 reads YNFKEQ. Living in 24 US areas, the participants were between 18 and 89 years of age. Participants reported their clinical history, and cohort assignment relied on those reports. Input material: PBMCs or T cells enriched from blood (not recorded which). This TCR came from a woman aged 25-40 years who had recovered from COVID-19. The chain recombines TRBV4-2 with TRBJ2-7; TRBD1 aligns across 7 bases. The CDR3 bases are TGTGCCAGCAGCCATGGGACAGCCTACGAGCAGTACTTC. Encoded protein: CASSHGTAYEQYF.